Listed below are T cell receptor beta chains from one sample, sequenced in a study of CD8+CD57+ T cells in acquired aplastic anemia. TCRdb used MiXCR to reprocess the reads, holding one entry per CDR3 protein. The table includes 150,000 to 200,000 distinct CDR3 sequences, around 52% detected once. The sample taken for sequencing was sorted CD4+, CD8+, or CD8+CD57+ T cells (not recorded which) from PBMCs. The receptors stem from a human donor with aplastic anemia. CDR3s include the opening cysteine and the closing phenylalanine or tryptophan. D genes are given only for firm matches. Size tells how often a clone was seen (once, few, many) or the class of an expanded clone, and some rows leave it out.

j_call: TRBJ2-7
v_call: TRBV2
d_call: .
clone_size: .
cdr3_length: 13
cdr3_nt: TGTGCCAGCAGTAGCTGGACGGATGTCGAGCAGTACTTC
cdr3_aa: CASSSWTDVEQYF

j_call: TRBJ2-2
v_call: TRBV7-3
d_call: TRBD2
clone_size: .
cdr3_length: 17
cdr3_nt: TGTGCCAGCAGCTTAAACCCTAGCGGAGCGAACACCGGGGAGCTGTTTTTT
cdr3_aa: CASSLNPSGANTGELFF

j_call: TRBJ2-1
v_call: TRBV7-6
d_call: TRBD2
clone_size: once
cdr3_length: 14
cdr3_nt: TGTGCCAGCAGCTCGACTAGCGGGAGCCATGAGCAGTTCTTC
cdr3_aa: CASSSTSGSHEQFF

j_call: TRBJ1-2
v_call: TRBV20-1
d_call: .
clone_size: many
cdr3_length: 14
cdr3_nt: TGCAGTGCTAGAGATTGGCGCCAGCCTCGTGGCTACACCTTC
cdr3_aa: CSARDWRQPRGYTF

j_call: TRBJ2-7
v_call: TRBV7-2
d_call: .
clone_size: .
cdr3_length: 14
cdr3_nt: TGTGCCAGCAGTTTCGACAGGGACTACTACGAGCAGTACTTC
cdr3_aa: CASSFDRDYYEQYF

j_call: TRBJ1-2
v_call: TRBV5-6
d_call: .
clone_size: .
cdr3_length: 18
cdr3_nt: TGTGCCAGCAGTCTGCCACCGGGATCGCCCCGTCCTAGCTATGGCTACACCTTC
cdr3_aa: CASSLPPGSPRPSYGYTF

j_call: TRBJ2-7
v_call: TRBV19
d_call: .
clone_size: .
cdr3_length: 13
cdr3_nt: TGTGCCAGTAGTATCGGGACTTACTACGAGCAGTACTTC
cdr3_aa: CASSIGTYYEQYF

j_call: TRBJ2-6
v_call: TRBV2
d_call: .
clone_size: many
cdr3_length: 16
cdr3_nt: TGTGCCAGCAGTGAACGGCACAGCTCCGGGGCCAACGTCCTGACTTTC
cdr3_aa: CASSERHSSGANVLTF

j_call: TRBJ2-7
v_call: TRBV7-3
d_call: .
clone_size: .
cdr3_length: 16
cdr3_nt: TGTGCCAGCAGCCCATTCGGGGAGGGACAGGACTACGAGCAGTACTTC
cdr3_aa: CASSPFGEGQDYEQYF

j_call: TRBJ1-6
v_call: TRBV2
d_call: .
clone_size: .
cdr3_length: 13
cdr3_nt: TGTGCCAGCACGAACAGGCTGAATTCACCCCTCCACTTT
cdr3_aa: CASTNRLNSPLHF

j_call: TRBJ1-2
v_call: TRBV10-3
d_call: .
clone_size: .
cdr3_length: 11
cdr3_nt: TGTGCCATCAGTCGGACAGATGGCTACACCTTC
cdr3_aa: CAISRTDGYTF

j_call: TRBJ2-6
v_call: TRBV2
d_call: TRBD1
clone_size: few
cdr3_length: 17
cdr3_nt: TGTGCCAGCAGTGACGAGACAGGGAACTCTGGGGCCAACGTCCTGACTTTC
cdr3_aa: CASSDETGNSGANVLTF

j_call: TRBJ2-5
v_call: TRBV29-1
d_call: TRBD2
clone_size: .
cdr3_length: 14
cdr3_nt: TGCAGCGTTGCCCCGGGACTAGCGGAAGAGACCCAGTACTTC
cdr3_aa: CSVAPGLAEETQYF

j_call: TRBJ2-7
v_call: TRBV7-8
d_call: .
clone_size: many
cdr3_length: 16
cdr3_nt: TGTGCCAGCAGCTCTGGCTTCGGGACACCCGCGGCCGAGCAGTACTTC
cdr3_aa: CASSSGFGTPAAEQYF

j_call: TRBJ1-2
v_call: TRBV7-9
d_call: .
clone_size: .
cdr3_length: 14
cdr3_nt: TGTGCCAGCAGCTTAATAGGAGGGGGAGACGGCTACACCTTC
cdr3_aa: CASSLIGGGDGYTF

j_call: TRBJ2-1
v_call: TRBV7-8
d_call: .
clone_size: many
cdr3_length: 12
cdr3_nt: TGTGCCAGCAGCGCCGGGACACCGTGGGAGTTCTTC
cdr3_aa: CASSAGTPWEFF

j_call: TRBJ2-1
v_call: TRBV7-2
d_call: .
clone_size: many
cdr3_length: 13
cdr3_nt: TGTGCCAGCAGCCTGACGACCAGAAGTGAGCAGTTCTTC
cdr3_aa: CASSLTTRSEQFF

j_call: TRBJ1-6
v_call: TRBV20-1
d_call: .
clone_size: .
cdr3_length: 15
cdr3_nt: TGCAGTGCTAGAGATGTCCAGGGGCGGAATTCACCCCTCCACTTT
cdr3_aa: CSARDVQGRNSPLHF

j_call: TRBJ1-4
v_call: TRBV27
d_call: .
clone_size: .
cdr3_length: 12
cdr3_nt: TGTGCCAGCACCGCCCCGGGAGGGGGGAAGGTTTTT
cdr3_aa: CASTAPGGGKVF

j_call: TRBJ2-7
v_call: TRBV24-1
d_call: TRBD2
clone_size: .
cdr3_length: 16
cdr3_nt: TGTGCCACCAGCGTTGAAGGGACGAGGGCGGGAGGCGAGCAGTACTTC
cdr3_aa: CATSVEGTRAGGEQYF

j_call: TRBJ2-7
v_call: TRBV12-5
d_call: .
clone_size: many
cdr3_length: 12
cdr3_nt: TGTGCTAGTGGTCCGGGGACTCCCGAGCAGTACTTC
cdr3_aa: CASGPGTPEQYF

j_call: TRBJ1-5
v_call: TRBV20-1
d_call: .
clone_size: few
cdr3_length: 14
cdr3_nt: TGCAGTGCTAGCTTTGGTCAGGCCAATCAGCCCCAGCATTTT
cdr3_aa: CSASFGQANQPQHF

j_call: TRBJ1-1
v_call: TRBV7-2
d_call: .
clone_size: .
cdr3_length: 13
cdr3_nt: TGTGCCAGCAGCTTCACCTTGAACACTGAAGCTTTCTTT
cdr3_aa: CASSFTLNTEAFF

j_call: TRBJ1-1
v_call: TRBV19
d_call: .
clone_size: few
cdr3_length: 9
cdr3_nt: TGTGCCAGTCGCTTGGAAGCTTTCTTT
cdr3_aa: CASRLEAFF

j_call: TRBJ2-7
v_call: TRBV2
d_call: .
clone_size: .
cdr3_length: 13
cdr3_nt: TGTGCCAGCAGTGATAGGAAAGGCATCGAGCAGTACTTC
cdr3_aa: CASSDRKGIEQYF

j_call: TRBJ2-7
v_call: TRBV5-6
d_call: .
clone_size: .
cdr3_length: 13
cdr3_nt: TGTGCCAGCAGCCACCCGGGGACCTACGAGCAGTACTTC
cdr3_aa: CASSHPGTYEQYF

j_call: TRBJ2-5
v_call: TRBV15
d_call: .
clone_size: .
cdr3_length: 16
cdr3_nt: TGTGCCACCAGCAGCTTTGGGGGAGGAGGTCCAGATACGCAGTACTTC
cdr3_aa: CATSSFGGGGPDTQYF

j_call: TRBJ1-1
v_call: TRBV6-1
d_call: TRBD1
clone_size: .
cdr3_length: 15
cdr3_nt: TGTGCCAGCGGACGGTTCGGGGCAGGGGGCACTGAAGCTTTCTTT
cdr3_aa: CASGRFGAGGTEAFF

j_call: TRBJ1-2
v_call: TRBV11-2
d_call: TRBD1
clone_size: few
cdr3_length: 16
cdr3_nt: TGTGCCAGCAGCTACAGGGGGGACGGATCTAACTATGGCTACACCTTC
cdr3_aa: CASSYRGDGSNYGYTF

j_call: TRBJ2-5
v_call: TRBV20-1
d_call: TRBD1
clone_size: .
cdr3_length: 16
cdr3_nt: TGCAGTGCAAGATCCTTGCCGGGACAGGAGAAAGAGACCCAGTACTTC
cdr3_aa: CSARSLPGQEKETQYF

j_call: TRBJ2-7
v_call: TRBV20-1
d_call: TRBD2
clone_size: .
cdr3_length: 13
cdr3_nt: TGCAGTGCTAGAGTTCTAGCGGGGGGCGAGCAGTACTTC
cdr3_aa: CSARVLAGGEQYF

j_call: TRBJ2-2
v_call: TRBV12-3/TRBV12-4
d_call: TRBD2
clone_size: many
cdr3_length: 16
cdr3_nt: TGTGCCAGCAGTCTTACAACTAGCGGTCCCCAGGGGGAGCTGTTTTTT
cdr3_aa: CASSLTTSGPQGELFF

j_call: TRBJ2-5
v_call: TRBV29-1
d_call: TRBD1
clone_size: .
cdr3_length: 14
cdr3_nt: TGCAGCGTGGGTACCGACAGGGCGGAGAAGACCCAGTACTTC
cdr3_aa: CSVGTDRAEKTQYF

j_call: TRBJ2-7
v_call: TRBV7-3
d_call: .
clone_size: .
cdr3_length: 11
cdr3_nt: TGTGCCAGGGAGACTGAATACGAGCAGTACTTC
cdr3_aa: CARETEYEQYF

j_call: TRBJ2-1
v_call: TRBV9
d_call: TRBD1
clone_size: .
cdr3_length: 13
cdr3_nt: TGTGCCAGCAGCGCGGACAGGACGAATGAGCAGTTCTTC
cdr3_aa: CASSADRTNEQFF

j_call: TRBJ2-3
v_call: TRBV19
d_call: TRBD1
clone_size: .
cdr3_length: 16
cdr3_nt: TGTGCCAGTAGTCCAACGACAGGGGGCTACACAGATACGCAGTATTTT
cdr3_aa: CASSPTTGGYTDTQYF

j_call: TRBJ1-1
v_call: TRBV19
d_call: TRBD1
clone_size: .
cdr3_length: 15
cdr3_nt: TGTGCCAGTAGTATAGTGGGACAGCTGAACACTGAAGCTTTCTTT
cdr3_aa: CASSIVGQLNTEAFF

j_call: TRBJ2-5
v_call: TRBV5-5
d_call: TRBD1
clone_size: .
cdr3_length: 17
cdr3_nt: TGTGCCAGCAGCTTGGGGACAGGGGGCGCCTCTCGGGAGACCCAGTACTTC
cdr3_aa: CASSLGTGGASRETQYF

j_call: TRBJ2-1
v_call: TRBV3-1
d_call: TRBD2
clone_size: .
cdr3_length: 15
cdr3_nt: TGTGCCAGCGTACCTAGCGGGACCTCGGCGGATGAGCAGTTCTTC
cdr3_aa: CASVPSGTSADEQFF

j_call: TRBJ1-4
v_call: TRBV9
d_call: .
clone_size: many
cdr3_length: 14
cdr3_nt: TGTGCCAGCAGCATCCGGGACGAAGGCGAAAAACTGTTTTTT
cdr3_aa: CASSIRDEGEKLFF

j_call: TRBJ2-5
v_call: TRBV15
d_call: .
clone_size: .
cdr3_length: 13
cdr3_nt: TGTGCCACCAGCATCCGACGGGGGGAGACCCAGTACTTC
cdr3_aa: CATSIRRGETQYF

j_call: TRBJ2-1
v_call: TRBV2
d_call: TRBD2
clone_size: .
cdr3_length: 18
cdr3_nt: TGTGCCAGCAGTGATTTAGGACTAGCGGGAGGGCCTGTGAATGAGCAGTTCTTC
cdr3_aa: CASSDLGLAGGPVNEQFF

j_call: TRBJ2-1
v_call: TRBV10-2
d_call: .
clone_size: many
cdr3_length: 13
cdr3_nt: TGCGCCAGCGGGGATGGCGGTTACAATGAGCAGTTCTTC
cdr3_aa: CASGDGGYNEQFF

j_call: TRBJ2-7
v_call: TRBV30
d_call: TRBD1
clone_size: few
cdr3_length: 14
cdr3_nt: TGTGCCTGGGGCGTCCTGGGACAGATCTACGAGCAGTACTTC
cdr3_aa: CAWGVLGQIYEQYF

j_call: TRBJ1-1
v_call: TRBV10-1
d_call: .
clone_size: .
cdr3_length: 14
cdr3_nt: TGCGCCAGCAGCTTAAGGCAGGCGGTCACTGAAGCTTTCTTT
cdr3_aa: CASSLRQAVTEAFF

j_call: TRBJ2-5
v_call: TRBV10-3
d_call: .
clone_size: once
cdr3_length: 12
cdr3_nt: TGTGCCAGCACTAGTGGAAAAGAGACCCAGTACTTC
cdr3_aa: CASTSGKETQYF

j_call: TRBJ1-1
v_call: TRBV27
d_call: .
clone_size: few
cdr3_length: 14
cdr3_nt: TGTGCCAGCAGTTTCACAGAGTTTAACACTGAAGCTTTCTTT
cdr3_aa: CASSFTEFNTEAFF

j_call: TRBJ2-7
v_call: TRBV19
d_call: TRBD2
clone_size: .
cdr3_length: 15
cdr3_nt: TGTGCCAGTAGTACAGCCCTTAGCGGGAGCTACGAGCAGTACTTC
cdr3_aa: CASSTALSGSYEQYF

j_call: TRBJ2-1
v_call: TRBV5-1
d_call: TRBD1
clone_size: many
cdr3_length: 15
cdr3_nt: TGCGCCAGCAGCTTGGGGACAGGGGGCGGTTTAGGCTTGTTCTTC
cdr3_aa: CASSLGTGGGLGLFF

j_call: TRBJ2-7
v_call: TRBV7-8
d_call: TRBD2
clone_size: .
cdr3_length: 14
cdr3_nt: TGTGCCAGCAGCTTAATCCTGGGAGGGCACGAGCAGTACTTC
cdr3_aa: CASSLILGGHEQYF

j_call: TRBJ2-1
v_call: TRBV7-2
d_call: .
clone_size: many
cdr3_length: 14
cdr3_nt: TGTGCCAGCAGCTTAGGGACCACTTCTAATGAGCAGTTCTTC
cdr3_aa: CASSLGTTSNEQFF

j_call: TRBJ2-6
v_call: TRBV19
d_call: .
clone_size: once
cdr3_length: 17
cdr3_nt: TGTGCCAGTAGTCAAAGCGAGGGGACCGTCTTCGCCAACGTCCTGACTTTC
cdr3_aa: CASSQSEGTVFANVLTF

j_call: TRBJ2-5
v_call: TRBV7-9
d_call: TRBD2
clone_size: many
cdr3_length: 11
cdr3_nt: TGTGCCAGCAGTCTTAGCGGGAGGAATAACTTC
cdr3_aa: CASSLSGRNNF

j_call: TRBJ2-7
v_call: TRBV7-9
d_call: TRBD2
clone_size: .
cdr3_length: 15
cdr3_nt: TGTGCCAGCAGCTTAGCCCTGACTAGCAGAGAGACCCAGTGCTTC
cdr3_aa: CASSLALTSRETQCF

j_call: TRBJ1-1
v_call: TRBV12-3/TRBV12-4
d_call: .
clone_size: .
cdr3_length: 11
cdr3_nt: TGTGCCAGCACCTTGGGACACGAAGCTTTCTTT
cdr3_aa: CASTLGHEAFF

j_call: TRBJ1-1
v_call: TRBV6-1
d_call: .
clone_size: many
cdr3_length: 15
cdr3_nt: TGTGCCAGCAGGACCCCGGCAGGGGAAAACACTGAAGCTTTCTTT
cdr3_aa: CASRTPAGENTEAFF

j_call: TRBJ2-1
v_call: TRBV9
d_call: TRBD2
clone_size: many
cdr3_length: 15
cdr3_nt: TGTGCCAGCACCGGGAGCGGGAGGGCCGTTAATGAGCAGTTCTTC
cdr3_aa: CASTGSGRAVNEQFF

j_call: TRBJ1-1
v_call: TRBV20-1
d_call: .
clone_size: .
cdr3_length: 17
cdr3_nt: TGCAGTGCTAGAGCCCGCGGACCAACCGGGGCCCTCACTGAAGCTTTCTTT
cdr3_aa: CSARARGPTGALTEAFF